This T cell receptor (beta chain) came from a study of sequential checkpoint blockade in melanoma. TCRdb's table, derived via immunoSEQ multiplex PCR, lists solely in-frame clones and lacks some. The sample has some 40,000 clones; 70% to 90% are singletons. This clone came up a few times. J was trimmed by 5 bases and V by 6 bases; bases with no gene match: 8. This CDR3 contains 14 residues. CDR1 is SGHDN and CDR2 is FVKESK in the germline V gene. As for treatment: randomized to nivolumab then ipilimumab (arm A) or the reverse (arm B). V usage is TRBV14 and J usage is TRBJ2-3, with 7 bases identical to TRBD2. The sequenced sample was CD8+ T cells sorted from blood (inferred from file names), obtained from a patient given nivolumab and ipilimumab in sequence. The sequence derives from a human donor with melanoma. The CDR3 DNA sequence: TGTGCCAGCAGGGCCTCGGGGAGGGAAGATACGCAGTATTTT. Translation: CASRASGREDTQYF. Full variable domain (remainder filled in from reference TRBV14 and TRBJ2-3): EAGVTQFPSHSVIEKGQTVTLRCDPISGHDNLYWYRRVMGKEIKFLLHFVKESKQDESGMPNNRFLAERTGGTYSTLKVQPAELEDSGVYFCASRASGREDTQYFGPGTRLTVL.